The next 20 T cell receptor beta chains were all read from a single sample in a study of blood T cell repertoires in COVID-19. TCRdb's table, derived via immunoSEQ multiplex PCR, lists solely in-frame clones and lacks some. The sample shows 15,000 to 20,000 clones, around 79% of them seen only once. Specimen: peripheral blood. These receptors all come from a woman in her seventies with active COVID-19.

The J gene is TRBJ1-2, the V gene TRBV5-4, with D uncertain. CDR1 and CDR2 (germline): SGHNT, YYREEE (reference sequence). The CDR3 covers 13 residues. V was trimmed by 2 bases and J by 2 bases, leaving 7 bases between them. The CDR3 bases are TGTGCCAGCAGCTTTGGGGAGAACTATGGCTACACCTTC. Translated, it gives CASSFGENYGYTF. Based on the CDR3 plus reference TRBV5-4 and TRBJ1-2, the full variable domain is ETGVTQSPTHLIKTRGQQVTLRCSSQSGHNTVSWYQQALGQGPQFIFQYYREEENGRGNFPPRFSGLQFPNYSSELNVNALELDDSALYLCASSFGENYGYTFGSGTRLTVV.

The V call is TRBV3-1 (or the pseudogene TRBV3-2), the J call TRBJ1-2; no clear D. Looked up from germline, CDR1 is LGHDT and CDR2 is YNNKEL (reference sequence). The CDR3 has 14 amino acids. Trimming cost V 4 bases and J 1 base, with 10 bases left between them. CDR3: CASSRTLDNYGYTF. For the CDR3, the DNA is TGTGCCAGCAGCCGGACTTTAGATAACTATGGCTACACCTTC.

The gene calls are TRBV10-2 and TRBJ1-5; 8 positions agree with TRBD1. CDR1 WSHSY and CDR2 SAAADI come from the germline V gene. Trimming at V came to 8 bases and at J to 3 bases, leaving 6 bases not matched to a gene. The CDR3 totals 14 residues. In DNA, the CDR3 is TGCGCCAGCGCCGGGACAGGACTCAATCAGCCCCAGCATTTT. Protein product: CASAGTGLNQPQHF.

This chain joins TRBV24-1 and TRBJ2-7; D is perhaps TRBD2 (5 bases). Trimming removed 5 bases at V and 0 bases at J, with 10 bases between. The CDR3 is made up of 14 amino acids. Per the germline V gene, CDR1 is KGHDR and CDR2 is SFDVKD. The CDR3 spells CATSATRDSYEQYF. CDR3 bases: TGTGCCACCAGTGCCACGAGGGACTCCTACGAGCAGTACTTC.

The V gene is TRBV19, the J gene TRBJ2-1; the match to TRBD2 covers 8 bases. Trimming removed 6 bases from V and 4 bases from J; junction bases left unmatched: 8. The CDR3 length is 15 residues. The germline V gene encodes CDR1 LNHDA and CDR2 SQIVND (reference sequence). The CDR3 protein is CASRDLAGLYNEQFF. The CDR3 DNA reads TGTGCCAGTAGAGACCTAGCGGGCCTGTACAATGAGCAGTTCTTC.

This chain joins TRBV9 and TRBJ2-3, with a weak D call TRBD1 (6 bases). CDR3 length: 16 residues. Germline values: CDR1 SGDLS, CDR2 YYNGEE. V was cut by 0 bases and J by 2 bases, with 13 bases left in between. The CDR3 nucleotides are TGTGCCAGCAGCGTAGCGCCGAGGGGGTTCACAGATACGCAGTATTTT. It translates to CASSVAPRGFTDTQYF.

The rearrangement uses TRBV27 and TRBJ2-1, with a tentative D call TRBD1 (6 bases). V gave up 2 bases and J gave up 4 bases, with 6 bases separating them. Germline CDR1 MNHEY, CDR2 SMNVEV (reference sequence). The CDR3 length is 13 residues. The CDR3 loop reads CASSLRGYNEQFF. CDR3 sequence (DNA): TGTGCCAGCAGTTTAAGGGGGTACAATGAGCAGTTCTTC.

In DNA form, the CDR3 reads TGTGCCAGCCACATGTGGTCGAACACTGAAGCTTTCTTT. Its translation is CASHMWSNTEAFF. The chain combines TRBV2 with TRBJ1-1, with D hard to call. V lost 8 bases and J lost 1, with 11 bases in between. Germline-derived CDR1 and CDR2 are SNHLY and FYNNEI. The CDR3 is made up of 13 amino acids.

J is TRBJ2-1 and V is TRBV10-2, with 8 bases matching TRBD1. V was clipped by 5 bases and J by 3 bases; unmatched bases: 6. The CDR3 is made up of 15 amino acids. Germline CDR1 WSHSY, CDR2 SAAADI. CDR3 protein: CASSFLQGGYNEQFF. CDR3 DNA sequence: TGCGCCAGCAGTTTTCTACAGGGGGGCTACAATGAGCAGTTCTTC.

This chain connects TRBV15 to TRBJ1-4; D is perhaps TRBD1 (5 bases). CDR3 length: 16 residues. Germline values: CDR1 LNHNV, CDR2 YYDKDF (reference sequence). Trimming removed 1 base from V and 7 bases from J, with 16 bases in between. CDR3 residues: CATSRAPPGWAEKLFF. CDR3 in DNA: TGTGCCACCAGCAGAGCCCCGCCAGGGTGGGCTGAAAAACTGTTTTTT.

The genes are TRBV5-1 and TRBJ2-1; 10 nucleotides match TRBD1. V lost 0 bases to trimming and J lost 7 bases; unmatched junction nucleotides: 4. The CDR3 sequence is 15 residues long. Germline V gives CDR1 SGHRS, CDR2 YFSETQ. The CDR3 reads CASSLGVDRGNEQFF. The CDR3 nucleotides read TGCGCCAGCAGCTTGGGGGTGGACAGGGGGAATGAGCAGTTCTTC.

J is TRBJ2-4 and V is TRBV7-2; the D is unclear. The ends were cut back, 3 bases at V and 6 bases at J, with 12 bases in the middle. The V gene's germline CDR1 is SGHTA and CDR2 FQGNSA. This CDR3 is 14 amino acids long. CDR3 sequence (DNA): TGTGCCAGCAGCTTCCAGAACGGCGGAAACATTCAGTACTTC. Encoded protein: CASSFQNGGNIQYF.

The V and J genes are TRBV12-3 or TRBV12-4 and TRBJ1-2, with a weak D call TRBD1 (6 bases). The CDR3 spans 12 residues. V lost 2 bases and J lost 8, with 9 bases in between. The CDR3, as DNA: TGTGCCAGCAGTTTAAAGGGGGTGGGCTACACCTTC. Translation: CASSLKGVGYTF.

V usage is TRBV29-1 and J usage is TRBJ1-3, with TRBD1 matching 7 bases. V lost 4 bases, J lost 7 bases, and 4 bases stayed unmatched. Germline V gene sequence: CDR1 SQVTM, CDR2 ANQGSEA. This CDR3 has 12 amino acids. The CDR3 sequence is CSVGDSSNTIYF. The CDR3 coding sequence is TGCAGCGTTGGGGACAGCTCCAACACCATATATTTT. Combining the CDR3 with reference TRBV29-1 and TRBJ1-3 gives the whole variable domain SAVISQKPSRDICQRGTSLTIQCQVDSQVTMMFWYRQQPGQSLTLIATANQGSEATYESGFVIDKFPISRPNLTFSTLTVSNMSPEDSSIYLCSVGDSSNTIYFGEGSWLTVV.

The genes are TRBV7-8 and TRBJ2-2; TRBD2 agrees at 11 bases. Germline V lookup: CDR1 SGHVS, CDR2 FQNEAQ. This CDR3 region has 16 residues. Losses at the gene ends were 5 bases for V and 5 bases for J; bases not matched to a gene: 7. The DNA for the CDR3 is TGTGCCAGCAGCCTGTCTAGCGGGAGGAGAACCGGGGAGCTGTTTTTT. Its protein product is CASSLSSGRRTGELFF. The entire variable domain, with the rest obtained from reference TRBV7-8 and TRBJ2-2, is as follows: GAGVSQSPRYKVAKRGQDVALRCDPISGHVSLFWYQQALGQGPEFLTYFQNEAQLDKSGLPSDRFFAERPEGSVSTLKIQRTQQEDSAVYLCASSLSSGRRTGELFFGEGSRLTVL.

The gene calls are TRBV9 and TRBJ1-6; 7 positions agree with TRBD1. V lost 4 bases and J lost 7; bases outside the gene matches: 5. This CDR3 is 14 amino acids long. Germline CDR1 and CDR2: SGDLS and YYNGEE. CDR3 DNA sequence: TGTGCCAGCAGCCCGGGACAGAGCAATTCACCCCTCCACTTT. Protein product: CASSPGQSNSPLHF.

The CDR3 is CASSSGLAAGGETQYF. CDR3 bases: TGTGCCAGCAGCTCCGGACTAGCGGCAGGAGGAGAGACCCAGTACTTC. The chain carries TRBV7-9 and TRBJ2-5; 10 nucleotides align to TRBD2. The CDR3 runs 16 residues. CDR1 SEHNR and CDR2 FQNEAQ come from the germline V gene (reference sequence). J was trimmed by 4 bases and V by 4 bases; bases with no gene match: 9.

The chain employs TRBV6-5 and TRBJ2-3, with D maybe TRBD1 (6 bases). Germline V gives CDR1 MNHEY, CDR2 SVGAGI. CDR3 length: 14 residues. With 6 bases removed from V and 0 bases from J, the gap between germline ends came to 10 bases. DNA for the CDR3: TGTGCCAGCAGAGGGACAACTAGCACAGATACGCAGTATTTT. It codes for CASRGTTSTDTQYF.

The chain's CDR3 is CASSGKTGAGTDTQYF. The CDR3 bases are TGTGCCAGCAGCGGAAAGACAGGGGCCGGCACAGATACGCAGTATTTT. V and J are TRBV5-4 and TRBJ2-3; 8 positions agree with TRBD1. With V trimmed by 4 bases and J by 1 base, 8 bases remained unmatched. The CDR3 has 16 amino acids. Germline-derived CDR1 and CDR2 are SGHNT and YYREEE (reference sequence).

In this sample, this clone is medium-sized. This chain links TRBV25-1 with TRBJ2-7, with 8 bases matching TRBD1. Trimming at V came to 8 bases and at J to 6 bases, leaving 6 bases not matched to a gene. Germline values: CDR1 MGHDK, CDR2 SYGVNS. The CDR3 totals 12 residues. The CDR3 DNA sequence: TGTGCCAGCCGACAGGGGTTGGCCGAGCAGTACTTC. This translates into CASRQGLAEQYF.